A single sample is the source of the 18 T cell receptor beta chains below, sequenced in a study of vaccination effects on CD4 cells after COVID-19. Their specific antigens are unknown. Assay used: immunoSEQ multiplex PCR; TCRdb lists only in-frame clones, some missing. Of approximately 87,000 clones listed, 70% to 75% were seen once; the top ten hold approximately 1.7%. Under the ViraFEST assay, PBMC were stimulated with viral peptide pools so that antigen-specific CD4+ T cells expanded. Sequencing was performed afterwards. When around nine days of culture had elapsed, CD4+ T cells were isolated. This specimen consisted of CD4+ T cells from PBMCs cultured with HCoV-229E spike peptides, obtained before COVID-19 vaccination. Every receptor here comes from a human donor who received a COVID-19 vaccine.

The chain recombines TRBV10-1 with TRBJ2-1; perhaps D is TRBD1 or TRBD2 (6 bases each). Per the germline V gene, CDR1 is WNHNN and CDR2 is SYGVQD (reference sequence). The CDR3 covers 13 residues. Trimming cost V 4 bases and J 6 bases, with 10 bases left between them. CDR3 bases: TGCGCCAGCAGTGGGGGGGCAGGCAATGAGCAGTTCTTC. Its translation is CASSGGAGNEQFF.

The J gene is TRBJ1-6, the V gene TRBV21-1; the table's D call, TRBD1, was not checked against the DNA. TRBV21-1 is listed as a pseudogene. The CDR3 covers 15 residues. CDR3 sequence: CASSKAAGNNSPLHF. CDR3 in DNA: TGTGCCAGCAGCAAAGCAGCAGGGAATAATTCACCCCTCCACTTT.

This sequence joins TRBV3-1 (or the pseudogene TRBV3-2) and TRBJ2-3; TRBD2 might be the D (7 bases). CDR1 is LGHDT and CDR2 is YNNKEL in the germline V gene (reference sequence). With 4 bases removed from V and 7 bases from J, the gap between germline ends came to 18 bases. The CDR3 runs 15 residues. CDR3 DNA sequence: TGTGCCAGCAGCCGAGAGGCGGGGGCCGTAAATACGCAGTATTTT. Its protein product is CASSREAGAVNTQYF.

This chain links TRBV28 with TRBJ2-1; TRBD1 matches 9 bases. This CDR3 has 16 amino acids. Germline CDR1 and CDR2: MDHEN and SYDVKM. The J segment lost 2 bases and the V segment lost 7 bases, leaving 9 bases of the junction unmatched. The CDR3 reads CASKSEGQGTYNEQFF. The CDR3 DNA follows: TGTGCCAGCAAGTCAGAAGGACAGGGGACCTACAATGAGCAGTTCTTC.

V is TRBV7-2 and J is TRBJ2-3, with TRBD2 as a possible D gene (6 bases). V was pared by 2 bases and J by 1 base, with 13 bases between. CDR3 length: 16 amino acids. The germline gives CDR1 SGHTA, CDR2 FQGNSA. CDR3 protein: CASSLKYGGRTDTQYF. As DNA, the CDR3 is TGTGCCAGCAGCTTAAAGTACGGGGGACGCACAGATACGCAGTATTTT.

This chain connects TRBV4-1 to TRBJ2-3; 9 bases are shared with TRBD1. Germline V gives CDR1 MGHRA, CDR2 YSYEKL. The trim removed 4 bases at V and 6 bases at J, leaving 11 bases unmatched. The CDR3 loop spans 16 amino acids. The CDR3 nucleotides are TGCGCCAGCAGCCGACTACCGGGACAGGGATCGGATACGCAGTATTTT. Protein sequence: CASSRLPGQGSDTQYF.

This rearrangement joins TRBV7-2 to TRBJ1-1; D ambiguous. The CDR3 is 13 amino acids. V lost 5 bases, J lost 3 bases, and 10 bases lay in between. Germline assignment: CDR1 SGHTA and CDR2 FQGNSA. For the CDR3, the DNA is TGTGCCAGCAGCCCCGCGGCGGACACTGAAGCTTTCTTT. It specifies CASSPAADTEAFF.

The V gene is TRBV2, the J gene TRBJ2-1; TRBD1 matches 9 bases. The CDR3 is made up of 13 amino acids. Unmatched junction bases numbered 3, after V lost 5 bases and J lost 7 bases. Germline V gives CDR1 SNHLY, CDR2 FYNNEI. The CDR3 protein is CASSLQGANEQFF. The CDR3 DNA is TGTGCCAGCAGTCTACAGGGGGCGAATGAGCAGTTCTTC. The whole variable domain, filled in from reference TRBV2 and TRBJ2-1, reads EPEVTQTPSHQVTQMGQEVILRCVPISNHLYFYWYRQILGQKVEFLVSFYNNEISEKSEIFDDQFSVERPDGSNFTLKIRSTKLEDSAMYFCASSLQGANEQFFGPGTRLTVL.

Regarding this clone: This CDR3 fails to terminate in the conserved phenylalanine or tryptophan, so it likely reflects a read error. The limits of the CDR3 on the DNA are not certain, so only TCRdb's listed CDR3 is given. V usage is TRBV20-1 and J usage is TRBJ2-7; the table's TRBD2 call for D was not verified on the DNA. Ends included, the CDR3 has 8 residues. The V gene's germline CDR1 is DFQATT and CDR2 SNEGSKA (reference sequence). CDR3 in amino acids: CSAPPGGL.

This rearrangement joins TRBV5-1 to TRBJ2-7; D is uncertain. The CDR3 is 14 amino acids. Germline loops: CDR1 SGHRS, CDR2 YFSETQ. V was trimmed by 0 bases and J by 1 base, leaving 8 bases between them. DNA of the CDR3: TGCGCCAGCAGCTTGGCCCCGGGTTCCTACGAGCAGTACGTC. It codes for CASSLAPGSYEQYV.

This rearrangement joins TRBV18 to TRBJ2-7; 7 bases map to TRBD2. Germline-derived CDR1 and CDR2 are KGHSH and LQKENI. The CDR3 contains 14 residues. With 5 bases clipped from V and 2 bases from J, the junction kept 6 bases outside the gene matches. The CDR3: CASSTGGTTYEQYV. The DNA of the CDR3 is TGTGCCAGCTCAACCGGGGGGACCACCTACGAGCAGTACGTC.

The chain is built from TRBV5-1 and TRBJ2-2, with D perhaps TRBD1 or TRBD2 (5 bases each). Germline CDR1 reads SGHRS; CDR2 reads YFSETQ. This CDR3 has 16 residues. Trimming took off 4 bases at V and 3 bases at J, with 16 bases between the two ends. The CDR3 DNA follows: TGCGCCAGCAGCGTGCGGAAGCTGGGGGACACCGGGGAGCTGTTTTTT. Protein: CASSVRKLGDTGELFF.

This chain links TRBV6-1 with TRBJ1-4, with D possibly matching TRBD1 (6 bases). From germline, CDR1 is MNHNS and CDR2 SASEGT. Trimming removed 1 base at V and 0 bases at J, with 15 bases between. This CDR3 is built from 18 residues. For the CDR3, the DNA is TGTGCCAGCAGTGAAGAAGGGGGTCTAGGGGCAACTAATGAAAAACTGTTTTTT. Amino acid sequence: CASSEEGGLGATNEKLFF.

This rearrangement joins TRBV7-2 to TRBJ1-4; 7 bases are a match to TRBD1. V was pared by 5 bases and J by 10 bases, with 10 bases of the junction left unmatched. This CDR3 comprises 14 residues. Germline loops: CDR1 SGHTA, CDR2 FQGNSA. The CDR3 loop reads CASSITGAQGKLFF. In DNA form, the CDR3 reads TGTGCCAGCAGCATTACAGGGGCCCAAGGAAAACTGTTTTTT.

The chain employs TRBV18 and TRBJ1-1; 7 bases align to TRBD1. This CDR3 spans 14 amino acids. The J segment lost 3 bases and the V segment lost 2 bases, leaving 3 bases of the junction unmatched. Germline lookup yields CDR1 KGHSH and CDR2 LQKENI. The CDR3 DNA reads TGTGCCAGCTCACCAAGGGGGCAAGACACTGAAGCTTTCTTT. Protein product: CASSPRGQDTEAFF.

The chain joins TRBV6-2 or TRBV6-3 to TRBJ2-7; D perhaps matches TRBD1 (6 bases). The CDR3 is made up of 13 amino acids. CDR1 is MNHEY and CDR2 is SVGEGT in the germline V gene. Trimming left V 2 bases short and J 11 bases short, with 16 bases between. The CDR3 loop is CASSYRQEGTEYV. The CDR3 coding sequence is TGTGCCAGCAGTTACCGACAGGAAGGTACGGAGTACGTC.

V is TRBV6-4 and J is TRBJ2-6; D perhaps matches TRBD2 (5 bases). Per germline, CDR1 MRHNA and CDR2 SNTAGT. Trimming shortened V by 10 bases and J by 3 bases, and 16 bases separated the two germline ends. The CDR3 is 15 residues long. The DNA of the CDR3 is TGTGCCACCCATTCCGGGGTAAGTGGGGCCAACGTCCTGACTTTC. As protein: CATHSGVSGANVLTF.

This clone was detected only a few times. The V and J genes are TRBV27 and TRBJ2-2; D is possibly TRBD1 (5 bases). The CDR3 covers 15 residues. The germline gives CDR1 MNHEY, CDR2 SMNVEV (reference sequence). The ends were cut back, 6 bases at V and 1 base at J, with 12 bases in the middle. Here the CDR3 reads CASSQGQGNTGELFF. Written as DNA, the CDR3 is TGTGCCAGCAGCCAAGGGCAGGGGAACACCGGGGAGCTGTTTTTT.